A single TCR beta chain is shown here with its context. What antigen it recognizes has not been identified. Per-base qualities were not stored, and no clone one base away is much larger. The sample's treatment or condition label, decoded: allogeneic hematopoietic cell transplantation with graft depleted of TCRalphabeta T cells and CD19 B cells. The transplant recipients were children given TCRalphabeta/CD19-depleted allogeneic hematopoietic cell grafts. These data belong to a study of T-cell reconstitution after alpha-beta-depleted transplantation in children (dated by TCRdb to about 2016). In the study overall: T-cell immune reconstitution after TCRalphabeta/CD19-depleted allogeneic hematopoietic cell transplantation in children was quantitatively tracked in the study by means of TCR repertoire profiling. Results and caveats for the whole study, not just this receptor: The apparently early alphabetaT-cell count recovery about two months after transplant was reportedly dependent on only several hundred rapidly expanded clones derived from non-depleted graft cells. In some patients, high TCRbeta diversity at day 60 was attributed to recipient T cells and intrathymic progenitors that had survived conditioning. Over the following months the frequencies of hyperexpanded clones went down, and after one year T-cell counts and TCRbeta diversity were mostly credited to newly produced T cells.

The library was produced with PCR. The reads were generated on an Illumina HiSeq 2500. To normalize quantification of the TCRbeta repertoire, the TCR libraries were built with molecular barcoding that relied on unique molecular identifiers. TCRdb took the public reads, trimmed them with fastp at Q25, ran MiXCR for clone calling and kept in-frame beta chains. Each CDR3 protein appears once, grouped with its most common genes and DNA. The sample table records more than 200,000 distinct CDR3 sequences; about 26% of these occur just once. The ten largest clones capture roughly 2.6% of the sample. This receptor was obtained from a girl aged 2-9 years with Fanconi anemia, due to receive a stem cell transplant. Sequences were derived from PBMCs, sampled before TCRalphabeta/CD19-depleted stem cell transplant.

The CDR3 protein sequence reads: CASSVVGRGAYNEQFF. The nucleotides read TGTGCCAGCAGCGTAGTGGGACGGGGGGCCTACAATGAGCAGTTCTTC. The chain is encoded by TRBV9 joined to TRBJ2-1; a stretch of 7 junction bases matches TRBD2. According to the germline V gene, CDR1 reads SGDLS and CDR2 reads YYNGEE. The CDR3 runs 16 residues from the cysteine to the phenylalanine. Only the CDR3 region is kept as DNA, spanning 48 bases read in frame from base 1. V is pruned by 0 bases and J by 2 bases, leaving 5 bases of the junction without a gene match. Here the CDR3 is joined to the reference TRBV9 and TRBJ2-1 genes, and the full variable domain is: DSGVTQTPKHLITATGQRVTLRCSPRSGDLSVYWYQQSLDQGLQFLIQYYNGEERAKGNILERFSAQQFPDLHSELNLSSLELGDSALYFCASSVVGRGAYNEQFFGPGTRLTVL.